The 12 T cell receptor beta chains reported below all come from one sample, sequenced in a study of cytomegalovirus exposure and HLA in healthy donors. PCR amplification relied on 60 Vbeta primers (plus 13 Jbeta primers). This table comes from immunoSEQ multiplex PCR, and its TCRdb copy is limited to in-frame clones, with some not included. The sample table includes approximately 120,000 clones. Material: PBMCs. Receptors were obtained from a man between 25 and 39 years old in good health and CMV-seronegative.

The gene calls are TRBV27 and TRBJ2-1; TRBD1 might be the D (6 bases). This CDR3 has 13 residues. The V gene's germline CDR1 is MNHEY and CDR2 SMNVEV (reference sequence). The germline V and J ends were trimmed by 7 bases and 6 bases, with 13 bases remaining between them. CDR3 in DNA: TGTGCCAGCAAACGGACAGCCCGCAATGAGCAGTTCTTC. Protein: CASKRTARNEQFF.

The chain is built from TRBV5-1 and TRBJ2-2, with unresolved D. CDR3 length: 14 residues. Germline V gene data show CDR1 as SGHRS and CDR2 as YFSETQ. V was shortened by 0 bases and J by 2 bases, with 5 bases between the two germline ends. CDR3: CASSLDRNTGELFF. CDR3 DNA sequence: TGCGCCAGCAGCTTGGACAGAAACACCGGGGAGCTGTTTTTT.

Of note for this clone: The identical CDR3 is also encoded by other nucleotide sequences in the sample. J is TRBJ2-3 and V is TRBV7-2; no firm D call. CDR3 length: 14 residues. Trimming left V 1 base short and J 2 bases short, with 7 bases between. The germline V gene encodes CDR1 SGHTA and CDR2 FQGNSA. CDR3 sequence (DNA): TGTGCCAGCAGCTTAGTAGCCTCCACAGATACGCAGTATTTT. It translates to CASSLVASTDTQYF.

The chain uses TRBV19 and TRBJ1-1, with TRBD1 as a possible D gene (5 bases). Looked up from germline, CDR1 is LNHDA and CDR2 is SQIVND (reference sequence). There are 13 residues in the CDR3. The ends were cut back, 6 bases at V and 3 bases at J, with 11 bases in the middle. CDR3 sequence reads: CASSYDSYTEAFF. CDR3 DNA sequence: TGTGCCAGTAGCTACGACAGCTACACTGAAGCTTTCTTT.

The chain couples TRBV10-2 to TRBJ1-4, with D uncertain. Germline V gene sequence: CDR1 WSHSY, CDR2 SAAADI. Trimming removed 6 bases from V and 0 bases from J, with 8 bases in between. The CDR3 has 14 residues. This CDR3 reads CASSTTATNEKLFF. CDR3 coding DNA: TGCGCCAGCAGCACAACCGCAACTAATGAAAAACTGTTTTTT.

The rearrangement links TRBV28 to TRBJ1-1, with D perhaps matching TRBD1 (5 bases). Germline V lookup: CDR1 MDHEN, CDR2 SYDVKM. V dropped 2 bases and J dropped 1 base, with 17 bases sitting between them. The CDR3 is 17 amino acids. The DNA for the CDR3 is TGTGCCAGCAGTTTACCGCATGGGGCAGGGCCGAACACTGAAGCTTTCTTT. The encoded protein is CASSLPHGAGPNTEAFF.

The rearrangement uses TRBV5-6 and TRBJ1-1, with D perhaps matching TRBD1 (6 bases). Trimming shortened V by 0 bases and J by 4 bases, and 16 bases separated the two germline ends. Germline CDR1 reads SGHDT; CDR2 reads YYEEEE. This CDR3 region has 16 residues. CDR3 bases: TGTGCCAGCAGCTTGGCCTTGAGGGGGGGTGGCACTGAAGCTTTCTTT. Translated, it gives CASSLALRGGGTEAFF.

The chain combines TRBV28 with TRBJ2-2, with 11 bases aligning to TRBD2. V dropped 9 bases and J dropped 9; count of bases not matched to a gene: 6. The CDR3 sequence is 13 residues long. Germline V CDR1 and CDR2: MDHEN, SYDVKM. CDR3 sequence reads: CASETSGNRELFF. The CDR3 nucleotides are TGTGCCAGTGAGACTAGCGGGAACAGGGAGCTGTTTTTT.

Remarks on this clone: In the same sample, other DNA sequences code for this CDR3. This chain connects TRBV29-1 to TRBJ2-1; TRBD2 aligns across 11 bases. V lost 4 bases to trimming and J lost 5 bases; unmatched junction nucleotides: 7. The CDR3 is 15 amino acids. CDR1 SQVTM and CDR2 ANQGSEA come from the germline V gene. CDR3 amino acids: CSVAPLAGGDNEQFF. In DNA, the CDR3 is TGCAGCGTTGCACCGTTAGCGGGAGGGGACAATGAGCAGTTCTTC.

CDR3 in DNA: TGTGCCAGCAGCTTAAGAGGGTCGTACGAGCAGTACTTC. Its protein product is CASSLRGSYEQYF. The chain couples TRBV7-2 to TRBJ2-7; D is perhaps TRBD2 (5 bases). V lost 2 bases to trimming and J lost 4 bases, with 9 bases between them. Germline V gene lookup returns CDR1 SGHTA and CDR2 FQGNSA. The CDR3 totals 13 residues.

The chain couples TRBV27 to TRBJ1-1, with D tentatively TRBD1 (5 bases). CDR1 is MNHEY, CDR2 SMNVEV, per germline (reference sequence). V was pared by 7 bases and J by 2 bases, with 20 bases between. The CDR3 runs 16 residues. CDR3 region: CASTRAGRTKNTEAFF. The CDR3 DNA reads TGTGCCAGCACCAGGGCGGGACGGACGAAAAACACTGAAGCTTTCTTT.

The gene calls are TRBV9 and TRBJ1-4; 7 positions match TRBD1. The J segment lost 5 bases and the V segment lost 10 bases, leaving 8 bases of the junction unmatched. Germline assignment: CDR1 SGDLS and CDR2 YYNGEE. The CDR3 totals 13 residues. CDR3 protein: CARGPTGNEKLFF. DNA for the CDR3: TGTGCCCGGGGACCGACAGGGAATGAAAAACTGTTTTTT.